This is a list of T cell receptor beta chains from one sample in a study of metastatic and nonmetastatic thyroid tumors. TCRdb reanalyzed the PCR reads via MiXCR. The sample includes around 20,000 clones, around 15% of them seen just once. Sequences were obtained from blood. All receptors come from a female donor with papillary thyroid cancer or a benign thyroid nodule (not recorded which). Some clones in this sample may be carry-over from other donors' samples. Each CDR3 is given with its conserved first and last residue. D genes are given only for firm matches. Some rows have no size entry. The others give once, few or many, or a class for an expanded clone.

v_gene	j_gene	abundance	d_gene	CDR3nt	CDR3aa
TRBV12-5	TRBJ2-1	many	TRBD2	TGTGCTAGTGGTTCGCCAGCGGGAGGGATAGATGAGCAGTTCTTC	CASGSPAGGIDEQFF
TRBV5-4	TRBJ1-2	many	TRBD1	TGTGCCAGCAGCTTAACAGGGGTTGTTGGCTACACCTTC	CASSLTGVVGYTF
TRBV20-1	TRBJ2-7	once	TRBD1	TGCAGTGCTAGCTCGGACAGGGTTGCCTACGAGCAGTACTTC	CSASSDRVAYEQYF
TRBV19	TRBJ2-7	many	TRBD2	TGTGCCAGTAGTATCCTAGCGGGAGGGGTCCACGAGCAGTACTTC	CASSILAGGVHEQYF
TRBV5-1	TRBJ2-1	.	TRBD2	TGCGCCAGCGGACTAGCGGGCTATAACAATGAGCAGTTCTTC	CASGLAGYNNEQFF
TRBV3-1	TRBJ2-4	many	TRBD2	TGTGCCAGCAGCCAAGGATCGGGAGGTGGCAAAAACATTCAGTACTTC	CASSQGSGGGKNIQYF
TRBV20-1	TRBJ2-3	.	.	TGCAGTGCTAGAGAAGTAGCTGGCACAGATACGCAGTATTTT	CSAREVAGTDTQYF
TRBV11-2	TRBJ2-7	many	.	TGTGCCAGCAGCTTAACAGGCCACTACGAGCAGTACTTC	CASSLTGHYEQYF
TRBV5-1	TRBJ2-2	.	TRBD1	TGCGCCAGCAGCTGGGATCAGGACAGGGGCGACACCGGGGAGCTGTTTTTT	CASSWDQDRGDTGELFF
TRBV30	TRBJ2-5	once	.	TGTGCCTGGAGTGCACGAGGGAGACAGTTTTTGTACCTAGAGACCCAGTACTTC	CAWSARGRQFLYLETQYF
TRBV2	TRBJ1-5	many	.	TGTGCCAGCAGGCCGGAGTGGGGGAGTGGCAATCAGCCCCAGCATTTT	CASRPEWGSGNQPQHF
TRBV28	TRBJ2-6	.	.	TGTGCCAGCAGGTACTGGGGAGGGGCCAACGTCCTGACTTTC	CASRYWGGANVLTF